This TCR beta chain was recovered during a study of shared T cell receptors in the human thymus. The data were produced by immunoSEQ multiplex PCR, yet TCRdb's version contains in-frame clones alone and is incomplete. Here the sample spans 700,000 or so clones, approximately 83% being singletons. Trimming took off 4 bases at V and 5 bases at J, with 14 bases between the two ends. The CDR3 has 15 residues. CDR1 and CDR2 from the germline V gene are MNHEY and SVGAGI. These data also formed part of another study, on human thymus T cells. That source reports: Having corrective surgery for congenital heart defects, healthy Finnish infants were the ones who donated. Obtained as resections during corrective heart surgery, the thymus tissue was then studied. Both thymic and peripheral blood repertoires showed apparently biased V and J usage. Reports from related research described highly overlapping thymic repertoires among unrelated individuals.

This sequence was found in a girl less than two years old with a congenital heart defect. This chain joins TRBV6-5 and TRBJ1-4, with D tentatively TRBD1 (5 bases). The sequenced sample was thymocytes. The CDR3 loop reads CASSSRRGGNEKLFF. The CDR3 bases are TGTGCCAGCAGTTCCCGGAGGGGTGGAAATGAAAAACTGTTTTTT.